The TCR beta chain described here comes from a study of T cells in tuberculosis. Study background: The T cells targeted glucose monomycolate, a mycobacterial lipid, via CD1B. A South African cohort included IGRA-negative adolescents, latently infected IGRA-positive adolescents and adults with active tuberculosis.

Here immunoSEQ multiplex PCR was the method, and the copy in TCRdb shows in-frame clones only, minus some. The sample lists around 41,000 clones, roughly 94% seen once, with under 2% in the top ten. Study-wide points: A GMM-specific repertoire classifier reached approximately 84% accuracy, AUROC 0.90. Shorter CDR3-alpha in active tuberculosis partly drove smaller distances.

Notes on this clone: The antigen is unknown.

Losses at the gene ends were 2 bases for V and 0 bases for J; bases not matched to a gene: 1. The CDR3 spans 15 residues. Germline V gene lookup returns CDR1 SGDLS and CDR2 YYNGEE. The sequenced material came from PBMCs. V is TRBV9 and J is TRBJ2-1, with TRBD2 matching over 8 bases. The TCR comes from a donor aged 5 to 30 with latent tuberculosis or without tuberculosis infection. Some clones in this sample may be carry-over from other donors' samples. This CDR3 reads CASSVGTSSYNEQFF. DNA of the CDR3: TGTGCCAGCAGCGTGGGGACTAGCTCCTACAATGAGCAGTTCTTC.